This section outlines one T cell receptor (beta chain) sequence together with its context. These data belong to a study of blood T cell repertoires in COVID-19. Study at large: T cells, B-cell-depleted T cells, or PBMCs supplied cDNA or gDNA.

Assay used: immunoSEQ multiplex PCR; TCRdb lists only in-frame clones, some missing. The repertoire holds some 300,000 clones, with approximately 90% as singletons. The CDR3 has 14 amino acids. The germline V gene has CDR1 LNHDA and CDR2 SQIVND (reference sequence). Trimming removed 0 bases from V and 8 bases from J, with 13 bases in between. The chain is built from TRBV19 and TRBJ1-2; D ambiguous. The sequence came from a man aged 18 to 30 with active or convalescent COVID-19. The sequenced sample consisted of peripheral blood. In DNA, the CDR3 is TGTGCCAGTAGTATAGAAATGGAGCCCCTCGGCTACACCTTC. Its protein product is CASSIEMEPLGYTF.